The table lists the clone carrying this T cell receptor (beta chain) with a count of one. Its antigen is unknown. Measured with immunoSEQ multiplex PCR; TCRdb has only the in-frame clones, and not every one. The sample yields 190,000 or so clones, approximately 84% seen once. The data were taken from a study of cytomegalovirus exposure and HLA in healthy donors. The study's findings and limits: The study put 160 or so TCR beta chains on its list as cytomegalovirus-associated. Subsequent analysis of the roughly 120 validation repertoires found a tendency for first-cohort TCR clusters to co-occur.

The CDR3 totals 14 residues. The germline V gene has CDR1 SGHNT and CDR2 YENEEA. The V end was cut by 5 bases, the J end by 2 bases, with 12 bases between. The chain combines TRBV11-3 with TRBJ1-1, with D maybe TRBD1 (5 bases). The specimen was PBMCs. This TCR was recovered from a woman aged 18-35 years in good health and CMV-seropositive. The CDR3 DNA reads as TGTGCCAGCAGCCTCGGGGGGTTCAACACTGAAGCTTTCTTT. It yields the protein CASSLGGFNTEAFF. The entire variable domain, with the rest obtained from reference TRBV11-3 and TRBJ1-1, is as follows: EAGVVQSPRYKIIEKKQPVAFWCNPISGHNTLYWYLQNLGQGPELLIRYENEEAVDDSQLPKDRFSAERLKGVDSTLKIQPAELGDSAVYLCASSLGGFNTEAFFGQGTRLTVV.